This TCR beta chain was identified in a study of CD8 T cell repertoires and HIV-1 epitope variants. The CDR3 extends over 14 amino acids. V was clipped by 5 bases and J by 2 bases, with 11 bases between them. Looked up from germline, CDR1 is MNHEY and CDR2 is SMNVEV (reference sequence). Using immunoSEQ multiplex PCR, the repertoire was profiled, and TCRdb retains in-frame clones only, with some absent. The table has tens of thousands of clones, just under 75% seen once. This TCR was sampled from a male donor with HIV. The rearrangement joins TRBV27 to TRBJ2-3, with D possibly being TRBD1 or TRBD2 (5 bases each). Source material: uncultured baseline CD8+ T cells from peripheral blood mononuclear cells (PBMCs). The DNA of the CDR3 is TGTGCCAGCAGTGTGAGGGGCTACACAGATACGCAGTATTTT. It translates to CASSVRGYTDTQYF.